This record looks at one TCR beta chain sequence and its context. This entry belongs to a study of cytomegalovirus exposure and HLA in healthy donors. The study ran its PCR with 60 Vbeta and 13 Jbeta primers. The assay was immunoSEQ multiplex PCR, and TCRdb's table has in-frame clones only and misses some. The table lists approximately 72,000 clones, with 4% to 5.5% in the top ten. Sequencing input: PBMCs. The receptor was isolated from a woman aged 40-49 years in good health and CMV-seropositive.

The CDR3 DNA follows: TGTGCCAGTAATCCTCTTGGGGCAACAAAGGGCTACACCTTC. This encodes CASNPLGATKGYTF. The rearrangement uses TRBV19 and TRBJ1-2; perhaps TRBD1 as D (5 bases). The CDR3 covers 14 residues. V lost 7 bases and J lost 8, with 20 bases in between. Germline values: CDR1 LNHDA, CDR2 SQIVND (reference sequence).